A single sample is the source of the 20 T cell receptor beta chains below, sequenced in a study of CD8 T cells in Susac syndrome. A quantity of roughly 0.5 to 1 ug RNA underwent reverse transcription using random hexamers. TCRdb re-called the immunoSEQ multiplex PCR reads with MiXCR, one entry per CDR3 protein. The profile shows about 140,000 distinct CDR3 sequences, 85% to 95% of them singletons. The sample consisted of CD4+ T cells from PBMCs. These receptors originate from a human donor with Susac syndrome.

This clonotype was observed a single time. V gene TRBV15 combines with J gene TRBJ2-1; perhaps TRBD2 as D (6 bases). This CDR3 is built from 17 residues. V lost 4 bases and J lost 0, with 16 bases in between. Germline values: CDR1 LNHNV, CDR2 YYDKDF (reference sequence). The CDR3 nucleotides read TGTGCCACCAGCATGGGGTGGGACTGGCACTCCTACAATGAGCAGTTCTTC. Its translation is CATSMGWDWHSYNEQFF.

This rearrangement joins TRBV20-1 to TRBJ1-2; unclear D gene. The CDR3 extends over 11 amino acids. Germline assignment: CDR1 DFQATT and CDR2 SNEGSKA (reference sequence). Trimming removed 1 base at V and 7 bases at J, with 7 bases between. CDR3 nucleotide sequence: TGCAGTGCTAGAGGCCCCGCTGGCTACACCTTC. Amino acid sequence: CSARGPAGYTF.

The V gene is TRBV27, the J gene TRBJ2-7; D is unresolved. Germline V gives CDR1 MNHEY, CDR2 SMNVEV (reference sequence). CDR3 length: 15 residues. Between the trimmed V and J ends, which lost 3 bases and 3 bases, there was a span of 15 bases. CDR3 region: CASSFEAARLYEQYF. The CDR3, as DNA: TGTGCCAGCAGTTTCGAAGCAGCCAGACTCTACGAGCAGTACTTC.

There are a few counts of this clonotype. CDR3 sequence reads: CASRREPSYNEQFF. DNA of the CDR3: TGCGCCAGCAGGAGGGAACCCTCCTACAATGAGCAGTTCTTC. V gene TRBV5-1 combines with J gene TRBJ2-1; D is perhaps TRBD2 (5 bases). Germline lookup yields CDR1 SGHRS and CDR2 YFSETQ. The V end lost 5 bases, the J end lost 0 bases, and 9 bases lay between the germline ends. This CDR3 contains 14 residues.

This chain connects TRBV30 to TRBJ1-2, with a weak D call TRBD1 (5 bases). Trimming took off 3 bases at V and 2 bases at J, with 7 bases between the two ends. This CDR3 has 12 residues. Germline V gives CDR1 GTSNPN, CDR2 SVGIG (reference sequence). CDR3: CAWSRANYGYTF. The DNA of the CDR3 is TGTGCCTGGAGCAGGGCAAACTATGGCTACACCTTC.

The chain combines TRBV5-1 with TRBJ1-2; D uncertain. There are 14 residues in the CDR3. The V end was cut by 4 bases, the J end by 4 bases, with 14 bases between. The germline gives CDR1 SGHRS, CDR2 YFSETQ. CDR3: CASSRSDGIYGYTF. The CDR3 DNA follows: TGCGCCAGCAGCAGGTCCGACGGAATCTATGGCTACACCTTC.

The gene calls are TRBV6-2 or TRBV6-3 and TRBJ2-3; possibly TRBD1 or TRBD2 for D (5 bases each). Germline CDR1 MNHEY, CDR2 SVGEGT. Trimming left V 5 bases short and J 2 bases short, with 20 bases between. There are 17 residues in the CDR3. CDR3 DNA: TGTGCCAGCAGTGATCCCGGGACCTCTACCTACACAGATACGCAGTATTTT. Its translation is CASSDPGTSTYTDTQYF.

The rearrangement uses TRBV12-5 and TRBJ2-7; 7 nucleotides agree with TRBD1. Looked up from germline, CDR1 is LGHNT and CDR2 is FRNRAP. The CDR3 contains 15 residues. V dropped 5 bases and J dropped 5; count of bases not matched to a gene: 12. The CDR3 region is CASGLSLQGVHEQYF. The DNA for the CDR3 is TGTGCTAGTGGTCTATCCCTCCAGGGGGTCCACGAGCAGTACTTC.

The chain combines TRBV7-3 with TRBJ1-1; D is undetermined. Trimming cost V 1 base and J 5 bases, with 14 bases left between them. Germline CDR1 and CDR2: SGHTA and FQGTGA. The CDR3 spans 15 residues. The CDR3 sequence: CASSLITPVMTEAFF. CDR3 in DNA: TGTGCCAGCAGCTTAATCACCCCCGTGATGACTGAAGCTTTCTTT.

The rearrangement uses TRBV20-1 and TRBJ1-1, with D tentatively TRBD1 (6 bases). CDR1 DFQATT and CDR2 SNEGSKA come from the germline V gene (reference sequence). V dropped 3 bases and J dropped 12 bases, with 17 bases sitting between them. There are 12 residues in the CDR3. CDR3 sequence reads: CSASEGDIGSFF. The CDR3 coding sequence is TGCAGTGCTAGTGAGGGGGACATCGGGTCTTTCTTT.

The genes are TRBV5-1 and TRBJ2-7, with D possibly being TRBD2 (5 bases). The ends were cut back, 4 bases at V and 3 bases at J, with 11 bases in the middle. The germline V gene has CDR1 SGHRS and CDR2 YFSETQ. There are 13 residues in the CDR3. The CDR3 here is CASSGLSGYEQYF. CDR3 coding DNA: TGCGCCAGCAGCGGACTCTCTGGCTACGAGCAGTACTTC.

The chain carries TRBV4-1 and TRBJ2-5, with D perhaps matching TRBD1 (6 bases). The V and J ends lost 4 bases and 0 bases respectively, with 9 bases between them. Germline CDR1 reads MGHRA; CDR2 reads YSYEKL. This CDR3 has 14 amino acids. CDR3: CASSRHRDQETQYF. In DNA form, the CDR3 reads TGCGCCAGCAGCCGCCACAGGGACCAAGAGACCCAGTACTTC.

This chain links TRBV7-9 with TRBJ1-1, with D possibly TRBD1 on 5 matching bases. The CDR3 runs 14 residues. The germline CDR1 and CDR2 sequences are SEHNR and FQNEAQ (reference sequence). V dropped 1 base and J dropped 7 bases, with 13 bases sitting between them. The CDR3 region is CASSLVWGGGEAFF. CDR3 coding DNA: TGTGCCAGCAGCTTAGTATGGGGGGGTGGTGAAGCTTTCTTT.

The chain joins TRBV30 to TRBJ2-5; no definite D call. This CDR3 contains 13 residues. Per the germline V gene, CDR1 is GTSNPN and CDR2 is SVGIG (reference sequence). Trimming took 0 bases from V and 3 from J, leaving 8 bases between them. CDR3 residues: CAWSVRREETQYF. As DNA, the CDR3 is TGTGCCTGGAGTGTACGTCGGGAAGAGACCCAGTACTTC.

V usage is TRBV28 and J usage is TRBJ2-3; perhaps D is TRBD1 or TRBD2 (5 bases each). V lost 5 bases and J 6 bases, leaving 15 bases between the germline ends. There are 14 residues in the CDR3. CDR1 is MDHEN, CDR2 SYDVKM, per germline. The CDR3 DNA follows: TGTGCCAGCAGTCCGTCGGGATGGGGGGATACGCAGTATTTT. Protein sequence: CASSPSGWGDTQYF.

The chain is built from TRBV20-1 and TRBJ1-2, with TRBD1 as a possible D gene (5 bases). The germline V gene has CDR1 DFQATT and CDR2 SNEGSKA (reference sequence). The CDR3 length is 13 residues. The germline V and J ends were trimmed by 3 bases and 4 bases, with 12 bases remaining between them. This CDR3 reads CSASVTGAYGYTF. CDR3 coding DNA: TGCAGTGCTAGTGTAACAGGCGCCTATGGCTACACCTTC.

The genes are TRBV5-4 and TRBJ1-1; D is unclear. The germline gives CDR1 SGHNT, CDR2 YYREEE (reference sequence). The V gene lost 0 bases and the J gene lost 4 bases, with 13 bases spanning the gap. The CDR3 runs to 15 residues. The CDR3 region has the DNA TGTGCCAGCAGCTTGGAACCCGCTGTAGGCACTGAAGCTTTCTTT. This codes for CASSLEPAVGTEAFF.

The V gene is TRBV28, the J gene TRBJ2-1, with 11 bases that match TRBD2. The junction had 10 bases not matched to a gene; V was cut back by 4 bases and J by 8 bases. Germline loops: CDR1 MDHEN, CDR2 SYDVKM. The CDR3 sequence is 16 residues long. The CDR3 bases are TGTGCCAGCAGTTATAGCGGGGGGGCAAGTTCCCATGAGCAGTTCTTC. Its translation: CASSYSGGASSHEQFF.

This clonotype was counted a single time. The chain joins TRBV9 to TRBJ2-7, with 8 bases matching TRBD2. The germline CDR1 and CDR2 sequences are SGDLS and YYNGEE. The CDR3 extends over 16 amino acids. Trimming removed 0 bases from V and 5 bases from J; junction bases left unmatched: 10. The CDR3: CASSVVSGGPRNEQYF. The CDR3, as DNA: TGTGCCAGCAGCGTAGTGTCGGGAGGGCCTAGGAACGAGCAGTACTTC.

The chain carries TRBV6-2 or TRBV6-3 and TRBJ2-7; no definite D call. The ends were cut back, 1 base at V and 10 bases at J, with 17 bases in the middle. The CDR3 loop spans 14 amino acids. Germline CDR1 is MNHEY and CDR2 is SVGEGT. The CDR3 region is CASSYYRGRVAQYF. CDR3 sequence (DNA): TGTGCCAGCAGTTACTACCGCGGACGGGTCGCCCAGTACTTC.